Listed here are 13 T cell receptor beta chains from one sample, sequenced in a study of T-cell memory formation after mild COVID-19. Each CDR3 protein is one row after TCRdb ran MiXCR on the 5' RACE reads. The data show under 250,000 distinct CDR3 sequences, more than 8% seen once. The sequencing sample was made of PBMCs or a T cell subset sorted from them (not recorded which). These receptors came from a man aged 18-30 years who had mild COVID-19 (a few samples of this study predate the infection). Cell type and time point are not known.

This clonotype was detected a few times. The chain links TRBV7-2 to TRBJ1-1, with a possible D match to TRBD1 (6 bases). CDR1 is SGHTA, CDR2 FQGNSA, per germline. V was pared by 6 bases and J by 9 bases, with 20 bases between. The CDR3 totals 14 residues. Here the CDR3 DNA reads TGTGCCAGCAGACCCGGGACAAGCAGGGGCAAAGCTTTCTTT. It translates to CASRPGTSRGKAFF.

This chain joins TRBV20-1 and TRBJ2-1; 7 nucleotides line up with TRBD1. V was pared by 5 bases and J by 3 bases, with 7 bases of the junction left unmatched. This CDR3 comprises 14 residues. CDR1 DFQATT and CDR2 SNEGSKA come from the germline V gene (reference sequence). The CDR3 bases are TGCAGTGCTGCGCGACAGGGAAACTACAATGAGCAGTTCTTC. Translation: CSAARQGNYNEQFF.

The V and J genes are TRBV20-1 and TRBJ1-1, with D possibly being TRBD1 (5 bases). Deletions cut 6 bases from V and 11 bases from J, with 13 bases between. CDR3 size: 10 residues. From germline, CDR1 is DFQATT and CDR2 SNEGSKA (reference sequence). The CDR3 DNA is TGCAGTGCAAGTGGGGGTAACGCTTTCTTT. Its protein product is CSASGGNAFF.

Here the CDR3 DNA reads TGTGCCAGCAGTCCTTGGACAGGAAAGGACGAGCAGTACTTC. Residues: CASSPWTGKDEQYF. This chain uses TRBV27 with TRBJ2-7; 7 bases align to TRBD1. Germline loops: CDR1 MNHEY, CDR2 SMNVEV (reference sequence). The CDR3 has 14 amino acids. Trimming cost V 5 bases and J 5 bases; bases outside gene matches: 9.

This clonotype occurred a few times. The chain couples TRBV20-1 to TRBJ2-7; 10 positions match TRBD1. This CDR3 spans 14 amino acids. The germline V gene has CDR1 DFQATT and CDR2 SNEGSKA (reference sequence). V lost 2 bases, J lost 6 bases, and 7 bases stayed unmatched. The CDR3 sequence: CSARSQDRGGEQYV. In DNA, the CDR3 is TGCAGTGCTAGATCCCAGGACAGGGGGGGCGAGCAGTACGTC.

This clonotype was seen a handful of times. The chain employs TRBV7-8 and TRBJ2-2, with D perhaps matching TRBD1 (5 bases). This CDR3 has 16 amino acids. The germline V gene encodes CDR1 SGHVS and CDR2 FQNEAQ. V lost 9 bases to trimming and J lost 6 bases, with 23 bases between them. The CDR3 DNA reads as TGTGCCAGTATCTCGCTAGGGGCGTTCCTATCCGGGGAGCTGTTTTTT. As protein: CASISLGAFLSGELFF.

The chain employs TRBV18 and TRBJ1-1; tentative D call: TRBD1 (5 bases). The V gene lost 5 bases and the J gene lost 1 base, with 8 bases spanning the gap. Germline-derived CDR1 and CDR2 are KGHSH and LQKENI. The CDR3 is 13 residues long. In DNA, the CDR3 is TGTGCCAGCTCAAGGACAAAGAACACTGAAGCTTTCTTT. Its protein is CASSRTKNTEAFF. Full variable domain (remainder filled in from reference TRBV18 and TRBJ1-1): NAGVMQNPRHLVRRRGQEARLRCSPMKGHSHVYWYRQLPEEGLKFMVYLQKENIIDESGMPKERFSAEFPKEGPSILRIQQVVRGDSAAYFCASSRTKNTEAFFGQGTRLTVV.

The chain is built from TRBV7-7 and TRBJ2-1; TRBD2 matches 15 bases. V lost 5 bases to trimming and J lost 7 bases; unmatched junction nucleotides: 3. The CDR3 is 15 amino acids. Germline CDR1 SSHAT, CDR2 FNYEAQ (reference sequence). The CDR3 spells CASSPGLAGGNEQFF. The CDR3 region has the DNA TGTGCCAGCAGCCCCGGACTAGCGGGGGGGAATGAGCAGTTCTTC.

This clonotype was observed many times. The chain joins TRBV6-5 to TRBJ1-2, with D maybe TRBD1 (6 bases). Germline CDR1 reads MNHEY; CDR2 reads SVGAGI. The CDR3 has 15 residues. V was clipped by 6 bases and J by 0 bases, with 14 bases between them. In DNA, the CDR3 is TGTGCCAGCAGCCCCGCAGGGGCAGCTAACTATGGCTACACCTTC. Translating it yields CASSPAGAANYGYTF.

CDR3: CSARVLPGIAKNIQYF. CDR3 nucleotide sequence: TGCAGTGCTAGAGTTCTTCCAGGGATAGCCAAAAACATTCAGTACTTC. The chain recombines TRBV20-1 with TRBJ2-4; D perhaps matches TRBD1 (5 bases). The CDR3 totals 16 residues. CDR1 is DFQATT, CDR2 SNEGSKA, per germline (reference sequence). Trimming took 1 base from V and 0 from J, leaving 13 bases between them.

This clonotype was detected only a few times. This chain uses TRBV4-3 with TRBJ1-1; TRBD1 aligns across 7 bases. The CDR3 is 16 residues long. The germline V gene has CDR1 LGHNA and CDR2 YSLEER. V lost 0 bases and J lost 1; bases outside the gene matches: 5. CDR3 loop: CASSQEPQGGNTEAFF. CDR3 nucleotide sequence: TGCGCCAGCAGCCAAGAGCCCCAGGGGGGGAACACTGAAGCTTTCTTT.

This clonotype was counted ten times or more. The gene calls are TRBV24-1 and TRBJ1-3; perhaps TRBD1 as D (6 bases). Germline V CDR1 and CDR2: KGHDR, SFDVKD. The V gene lost 4 bases and the J gene lost 0 bases, with 15 bases spanning the gap. The CDR3 is 17 residues long. In DNA, the CDR3 is TGTGCCACCAGTGAGGGAACGACAGGACGCTCTGGAAACACCATATATTTT. Encoded protein: CATSEGTTGRSGNTIYF.

V and J are TRBV27 and TRBJ2-6; D is ambiguous. Looked up from germline, CDR1 is MNHEY and CDR2 is SMNVEV (reference sequence). Trimming removed 6 bases from V and 0 bases from J, with 12 bases in between. The CDR3 is 16 residues long. CDR3 in amino acids: CASSPTFISGANVLTF. In DNA form, the CDR3 reads TGTGCCAGCAGCCCAACGTTCATCTCTGGGGCCAACGTCCTGACTTTC.